The sequence of this T cell receptor (beta chain) was determined in a study of blood T cell repertoires in COVID-19. The wider study: T cells, B-cell-depleted T cells, or PBMCs supplied cDNA or gDNA.

The CDR3 loop spans 14 amino acids. Germline loops: CDR1 MNHEY, CDR2 SVGAGI. After removal of 0 bases from V and 7 bases from J, the junction contained 3 bases not matched to a gene. Study processing details: Estimation of nucleated cell counts relied on the amplification of reference gene primers. Profiled with immunoSEQ multiplex PCR; TCRdb holds only in-frame clones, not every one. V and J calls and clone size follow that table, whereas D and trimming were derived from the DNA. The sample shows about 220,000 clones, 70% to 85% of them seen only once. This clone was seen many times. Adults between about 18 and 89 years of age took part from 24 US areas.

The sample was PBMCs or T cells enriched from blood (not recorded which). This TCR was sampled from a woman in her sixties or seventies who had recovered from COVID-19. V and J are TRBV6-5 and TRBJ2-5; 9 bases fit TRBD1. The DNA for the CDR3 is TGTGCCAGCAGTTACTCGACGGGACAGGGGACCCAGTACTTC. It yields the protein CASSYSTGQGTQYF.